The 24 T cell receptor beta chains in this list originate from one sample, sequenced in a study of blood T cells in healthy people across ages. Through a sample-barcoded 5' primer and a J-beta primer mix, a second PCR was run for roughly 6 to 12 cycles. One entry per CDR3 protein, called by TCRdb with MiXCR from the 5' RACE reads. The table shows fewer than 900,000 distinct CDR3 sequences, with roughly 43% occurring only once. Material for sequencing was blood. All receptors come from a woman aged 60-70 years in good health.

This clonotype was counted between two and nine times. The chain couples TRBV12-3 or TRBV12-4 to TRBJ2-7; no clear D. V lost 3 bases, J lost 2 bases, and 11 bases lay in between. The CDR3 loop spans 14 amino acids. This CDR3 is CASSFRTDAYEQYF. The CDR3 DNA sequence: TGTGCCAGCAGTTTTAGGACGGATGCCTACGAGCAGTACTTC.

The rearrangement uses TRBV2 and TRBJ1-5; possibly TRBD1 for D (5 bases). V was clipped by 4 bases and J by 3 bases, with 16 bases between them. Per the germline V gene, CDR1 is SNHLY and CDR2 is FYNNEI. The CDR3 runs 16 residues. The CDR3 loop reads CASSGQGSGNNQPQHF. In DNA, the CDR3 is TGTGCCAGCAGTGGCCAGGGAAGTGGGAACAATCAGCCCCAGCATTTT.

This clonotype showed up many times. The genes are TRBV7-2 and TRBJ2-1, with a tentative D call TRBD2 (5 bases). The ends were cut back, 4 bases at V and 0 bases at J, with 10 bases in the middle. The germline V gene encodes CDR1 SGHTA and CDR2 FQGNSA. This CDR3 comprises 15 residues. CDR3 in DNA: TGTGCCAGCAGCTCCTGGAGGAGCTCCTACAATGAGCAGTTCTTC. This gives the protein CASSSWRSSYNEQFF.

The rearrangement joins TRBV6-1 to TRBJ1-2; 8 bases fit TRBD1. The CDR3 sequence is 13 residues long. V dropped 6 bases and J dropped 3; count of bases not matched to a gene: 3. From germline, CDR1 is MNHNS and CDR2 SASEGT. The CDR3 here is CASRTDRDYGYTF. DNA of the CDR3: TGTGCCAGCAGGACGGACAGGGACTATGGCTACACCTTC.

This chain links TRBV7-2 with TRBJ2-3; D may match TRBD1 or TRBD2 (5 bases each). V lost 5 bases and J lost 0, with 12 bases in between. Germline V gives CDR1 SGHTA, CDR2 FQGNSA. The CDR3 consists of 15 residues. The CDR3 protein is CASSPIGGSTDTQYF. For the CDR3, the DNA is TGTGCCAGCAGCCCCATTGGGGGTAGCACAGATACGCAGTATTTT.

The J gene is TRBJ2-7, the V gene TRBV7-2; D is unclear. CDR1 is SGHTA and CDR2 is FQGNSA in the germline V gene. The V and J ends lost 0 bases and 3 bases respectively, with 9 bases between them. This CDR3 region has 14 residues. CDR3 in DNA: TGTGCCAGCAGCTTAGCGCTGGCAGTCTACGAGCAGTACTTC. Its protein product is CASSLALAVYEQYF.

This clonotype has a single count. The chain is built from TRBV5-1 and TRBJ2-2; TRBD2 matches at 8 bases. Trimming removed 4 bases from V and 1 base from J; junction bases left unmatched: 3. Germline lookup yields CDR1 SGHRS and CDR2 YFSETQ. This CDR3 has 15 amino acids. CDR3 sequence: CASSGTSGNTGELFF. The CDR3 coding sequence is TGCGCCAGCAGCGGAACTAGCGGGAACACCGGGGAGCTGTTTTTT.

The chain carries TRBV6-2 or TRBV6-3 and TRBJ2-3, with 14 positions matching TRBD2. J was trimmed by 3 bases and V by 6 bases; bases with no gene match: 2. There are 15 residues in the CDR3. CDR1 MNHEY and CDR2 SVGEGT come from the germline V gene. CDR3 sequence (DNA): TGTGCCAGCAGGGGACTAGCGGGAGTTACAGATACGCAGTATTTT. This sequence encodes CASRGLAGVTDTQYF.

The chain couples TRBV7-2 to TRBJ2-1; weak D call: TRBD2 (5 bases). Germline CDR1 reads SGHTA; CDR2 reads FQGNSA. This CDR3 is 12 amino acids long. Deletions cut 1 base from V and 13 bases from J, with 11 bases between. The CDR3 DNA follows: TGTGCCAGCAGCTTAGTGTGGGAGCTACAGTTCTTC. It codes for CASSLVWELQFF.

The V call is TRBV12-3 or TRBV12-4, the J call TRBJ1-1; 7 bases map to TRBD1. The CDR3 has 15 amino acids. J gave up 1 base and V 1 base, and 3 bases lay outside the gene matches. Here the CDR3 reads CASSLDGTENTEAFF. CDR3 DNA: TGTGCCAGCAGTTTAGACGGGACAGAGAACACTGAAGCTTTCTTT.

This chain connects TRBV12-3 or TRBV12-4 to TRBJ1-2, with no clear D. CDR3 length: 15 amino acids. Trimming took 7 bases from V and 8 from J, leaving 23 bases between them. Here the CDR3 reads CASTPSGVGPGGYTF. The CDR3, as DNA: TGTGCCAGCACCCCCTCCGGGGTAGGACCGGGCGGCTACACCTTC.

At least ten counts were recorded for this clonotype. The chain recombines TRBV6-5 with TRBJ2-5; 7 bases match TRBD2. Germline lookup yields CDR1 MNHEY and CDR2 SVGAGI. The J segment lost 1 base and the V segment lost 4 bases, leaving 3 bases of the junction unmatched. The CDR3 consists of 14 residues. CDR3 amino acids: CASSFAGVQETQYF. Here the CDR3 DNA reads TGTGCCAGCAGTTTCGCGGGGGTCCAAGAGACCCAGTACTTC.

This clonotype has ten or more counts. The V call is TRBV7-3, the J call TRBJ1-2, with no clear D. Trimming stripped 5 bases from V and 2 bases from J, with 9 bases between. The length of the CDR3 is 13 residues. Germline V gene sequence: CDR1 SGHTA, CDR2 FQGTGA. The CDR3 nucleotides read TGTGCCAGCAGCCAAGACCTAAACTATGGCTACACCTTC. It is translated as CASSQDLNYGYTF. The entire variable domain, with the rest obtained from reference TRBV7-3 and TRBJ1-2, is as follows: GAGVSQTPSNKVTEKGKYVELRCDPISGHTALYWYRQSLGQGPEFLIYFQGTGAADDSGLPNDRFFAVRPEGSVSTLKIQRTERGDSAVYLCASSQDLNYGYTFGSGTRLTVV.

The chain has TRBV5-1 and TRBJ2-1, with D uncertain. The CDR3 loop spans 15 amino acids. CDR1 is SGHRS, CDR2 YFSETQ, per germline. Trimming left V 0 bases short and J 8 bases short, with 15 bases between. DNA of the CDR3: TGCGCCAGCAGCTTGGAGACGGCTGTTTTGGATGAGCAGTTCTTC. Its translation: CASSLETAVLDEQFF. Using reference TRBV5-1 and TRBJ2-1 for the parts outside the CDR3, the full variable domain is KAGVTQTPRYLIKTRGQQVTLSCSPISGHRSVSWYQQTPGQGLQFLFEYFSETQRNKGNFPGRFSGRQFSNSRSEMNVSTLELGDSALYLCASSLETAVLDEQFFGPGTRLTVL.

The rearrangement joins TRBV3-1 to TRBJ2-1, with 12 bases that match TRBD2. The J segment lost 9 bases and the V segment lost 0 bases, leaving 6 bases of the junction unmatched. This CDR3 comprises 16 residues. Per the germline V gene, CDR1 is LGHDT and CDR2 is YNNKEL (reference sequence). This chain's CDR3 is CASSQDPLAGGVEQFF. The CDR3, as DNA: TGTGCCAGCAGCCAAGATCCGCTAGCGGGGGGGGTTGAGCAGTTCTTC.

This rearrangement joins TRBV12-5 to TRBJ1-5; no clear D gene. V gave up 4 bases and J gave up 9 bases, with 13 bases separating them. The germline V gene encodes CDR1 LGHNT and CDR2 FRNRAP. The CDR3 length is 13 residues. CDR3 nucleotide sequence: TGTGCTAGTGGTTCCGATAACCTGGGGCCCCAGCATTTT. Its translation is CASGSDNLGPQHF.

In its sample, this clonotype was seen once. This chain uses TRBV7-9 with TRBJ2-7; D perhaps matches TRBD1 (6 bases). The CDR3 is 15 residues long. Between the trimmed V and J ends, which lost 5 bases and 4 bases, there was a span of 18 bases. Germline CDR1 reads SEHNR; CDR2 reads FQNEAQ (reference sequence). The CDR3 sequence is CASSSTGLDDYEQYF. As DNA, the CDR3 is TGTGCCAGCAGCAGTACAGGGCTCGATGATTACGAGCAGTACTTC.

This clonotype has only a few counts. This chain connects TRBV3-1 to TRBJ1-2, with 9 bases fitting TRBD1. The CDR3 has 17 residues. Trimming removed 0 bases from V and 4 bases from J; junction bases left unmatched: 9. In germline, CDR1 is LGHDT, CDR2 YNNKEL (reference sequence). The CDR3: CASSQDLGQGFAYGYTF. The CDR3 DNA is TGTGCCAGCAGCCAAGATTTGGGACAGGGTTTTGCCTATGGCTACACCTTC.

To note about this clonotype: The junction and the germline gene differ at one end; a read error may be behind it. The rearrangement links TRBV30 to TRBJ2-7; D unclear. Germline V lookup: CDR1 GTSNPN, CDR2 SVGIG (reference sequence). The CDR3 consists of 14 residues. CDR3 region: CAWSGPERLHERYF. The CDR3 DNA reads TGTGCCTGGTCTGGACCGGAGAGACTCCACGAGCGGTACTTC.

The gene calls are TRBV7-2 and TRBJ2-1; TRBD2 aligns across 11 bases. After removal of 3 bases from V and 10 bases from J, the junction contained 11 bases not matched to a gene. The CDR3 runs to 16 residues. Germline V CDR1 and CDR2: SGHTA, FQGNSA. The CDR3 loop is CASSFPPGLAEGEQFF. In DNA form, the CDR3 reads TGTGCCAGCAGCTTTCCCCCGGGACTAGCGGAAGGAGAGCAGTTCTTC.

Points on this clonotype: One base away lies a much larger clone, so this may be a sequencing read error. DNA for the CDR3: TGCAGTCCCCGGGGGTCGAACCATGGCTACACCTTC. Amino acids: CSPRGSNHGYTF. The chain recombines TRBV20-1 with TRBJ1-2; tentatively, D is TRBD1 (5 bases). With 8 bases removed from V and 6 bases from J, the gap between germline ends came to 16 bases. This CDR3 is built from 12 residues. The germline V gene has CDR1 DFQATT and CDR2 SNEGSKA (reference sequence).

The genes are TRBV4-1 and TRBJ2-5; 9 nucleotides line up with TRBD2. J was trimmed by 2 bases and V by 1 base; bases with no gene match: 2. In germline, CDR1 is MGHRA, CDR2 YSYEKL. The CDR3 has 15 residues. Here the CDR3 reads CASSQVLAGQETQYF. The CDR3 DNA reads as TGCGCCAGCAGCCAAGTCCTAGCGGGGCAAGAGACCCAGTACTTC.

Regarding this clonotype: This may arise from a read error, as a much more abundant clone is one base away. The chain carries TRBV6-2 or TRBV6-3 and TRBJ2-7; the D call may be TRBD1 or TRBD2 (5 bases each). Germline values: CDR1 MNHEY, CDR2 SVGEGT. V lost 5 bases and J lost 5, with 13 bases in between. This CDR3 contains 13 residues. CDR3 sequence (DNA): TGTGCCAGCAGTGACGAGGGGATGGACGAGCAGTACTTC. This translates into CASSDEGMDEQYF.

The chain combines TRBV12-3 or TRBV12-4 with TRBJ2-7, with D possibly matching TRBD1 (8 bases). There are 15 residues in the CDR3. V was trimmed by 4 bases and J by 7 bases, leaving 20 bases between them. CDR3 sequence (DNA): TGTGCCAGCAGTTCAAAAGCGGGACAGGTATTGGAGCAGTACTTC. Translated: CASSSKAGQVLEQYF.